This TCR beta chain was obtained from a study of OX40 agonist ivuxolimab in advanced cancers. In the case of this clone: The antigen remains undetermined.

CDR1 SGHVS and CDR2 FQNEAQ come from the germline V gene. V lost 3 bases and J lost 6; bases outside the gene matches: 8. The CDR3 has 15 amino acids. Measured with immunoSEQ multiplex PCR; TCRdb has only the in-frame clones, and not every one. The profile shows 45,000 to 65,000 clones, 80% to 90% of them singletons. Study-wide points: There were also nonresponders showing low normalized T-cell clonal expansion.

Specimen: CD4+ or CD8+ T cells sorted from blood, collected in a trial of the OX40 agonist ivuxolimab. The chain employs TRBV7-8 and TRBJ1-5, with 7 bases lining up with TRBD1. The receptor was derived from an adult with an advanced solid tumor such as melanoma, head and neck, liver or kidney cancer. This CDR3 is CASSFGDREAQPQHF. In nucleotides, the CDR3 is TGTGCCAGCAGCTTCGGAGACAGGGAGGCTCAGCCCCAGCATTTT.